One sample yielded the 21 T cell receptor beta chains listed below, sequenced in a study of graft-versus-host responses after intestinal transplantation. Their target antigens are unknown. Sequenced by immunoSEQ multiplex PCR; TCRdb stores in-frame clones only, minus some. The sample includes tens of thousands of clones, roughly 78% of them seen just once. Specimen: unstimulated CD8+ T cells sorted from spleen or lymph node cells, collected before transplant. Receptors were obtained from a human donor who was the organ donor for an intestinal transplant.

The rearrangement joins TRBV7-7 to TRBJ2-5; 8 nucleotides agree with TRBD1. CDR3 length equals 15 residues. V dropped 6 bases and J dropped 2; count of bases not matched to a gene: 8. In germline, CDR1 is SSHAT, CDR2 FNYEAQ (reference sequence). The CDR3 sequence is CASSNDRGGQETQYF. Here the CDR3 DNA reads TGTGCCAGCAGTAACGACAGGGGTGGACAAGAGACCCAGTACTTC.

This chain uses TRBV19 with TRBJ2-2; no reliable D call. This CDR3 is 13 amino acids long. Trimming removed 3 bases at V and 2 bases at J, with 4 bases between. In germline, CDR1 is LNHDA, CDR2 SQIVND (reference sequence). CDR3 bases: TGTGCCAGTAGTATCTTAAACACCGGGGAGCTGTTTTTT. It codes for CASSILNTGELFF.

The CDR3 DNA reads as TGTGCCAGCAGTCAGGGACAGGCTAGTTACAATGAGCAGTTCTTC. Amino acid sequence: CASSQGQASYNEQFF. This chain links TRBV9 with TRBJ2-1; the match to TRBD1 covers 8 bases. The CDR3 consists of 15 residues. V lost 5 bases and J lost 4; bases outside the gene matches: 8. Germline lookup yields CDR1 SGDLS and CDR2 YYNGEE.

The chain has TRBV19 and TRBJ2-3; 9 bases are shared with TRBD1. This CDR3 spans 13 amino acids. Unmatched junction bases numbered 7, after V lost 9 bases and J lost 6 bases. CDR1 and CDR2 from the germline V gene are LNHDA and SQIVND (reference sequence). CDR3 bases: TGTGCCAGAGGCTGGACAGGGGCGGATACGCAGTATTTT. Encoded protein: CARGWTGADTQYF.

The chain joins TRBV29-1 to TRBJ1-1; no firm D call. The V end lost 7 bases, the J end lost 5 bases, and 11 bases lay between the germline ends. Per germline, CDR1 SQVTM and CDR2 ANQGSEA. The CDR3 extends over 11 amino acids. The CDR3 is CSATPGTEAFF. The CDR3 nucleotides read TGCAGCGCTACACCGGGGACTGAAGCTTTCTTT. Supplemented by reference TRBV29-1 and TRBJ1-1, the full variable domain reads SAVISQKPSRDICQRGTSLTIQCQVDSQVTMMFWYRQQPGQSLTLIATANQGSEATYESGFVIDKFPISRPNLTFSTLTVSNMSPEDSSIYLCSATPGTEAFFGQGTRLTVV.

The chain uses TRBV7-6 and TRBJ2-5; 7 bases map to TRBD2. The junction had 3 bases not matched to a gene; V was cut back by 0 bases and J by 5 bases. Per the germline V gene, CDR1 is SGHVS and CDR2 is FNYEAQ. The CDR3 covers 14 residues. The CDR3 DNA sequence: TGTGCCAGCAGCTTAGCGGGAGGGGCGGAGACCCAGTACTTC. Translating gives CASSLAGGAETQYF.

The rearrangement uses TRBV6-5 and TRBJ2-7, with TRBD1 as a possible D gene (6 bases). The CDR3 is made up of 12 amino acids. The V gene's germline CDR1 is MNHEY and CDR2 SVGAGI. The V gene lost 0 bases and the J gene lost 7 bases, with 7 bases spanning the gap. CDR3 amino acids: CASSYSQGEQYF. CDR3 nucleotides: TGTGCCAGCAGTTACTCCCAGGGGGAGCAGTACTTC.

The chain is built from TRBV27 and TRBJ2-1; 9 nucleotides agree with TRBD2. The V gene end was trimmed by 8 bases and the J gene end by 1 base; junction bases not matched to a gene: 6. Germline CDR1 is MNHEY and CDR2 is SMNVEV (reference sequence). The CDR3 runs 15 residues. The CDR3 nucleotides are TGTGCCAGCGGGCCGGGACTAGCATCCTACAATGAGCAGTTCTTC. Encoded protein: CASGPGLASYNEQFF.

The genes are TRBV11-2 and TRBJ1-2, with 12 bases aligning to TRBD1. The CDR3 covers 14 residues. The junction had 4 bases not matched to a gene; V was cut back by 5 bases and J by 6 bases. Germline assignment: CDR1 SGHAT and CDR2 FQNNGV. This chain's CDR3 is CASSLGQGAHGYTF. The CDR3 nucleotides are TGTGCCAGCAGCCTGGGACAGGGGGCACATGGCTACACCTTC. Based on the CDR3 plus reference TRBV11-2 and TRBJ1-2, the full variable domain is EAGVAQSPRYKIIEKRQSVAFWCNPISGHATLYWYQQILGQGPKLLIQFQNNGVVDDSQLPKDRFSAERLKGVDSTLKIQPAKLEDSAVYLCASSLGQGAHGYTFGSGTRLTVV.

The chain joins TRBV27 to TRBJ1-2; 7 bases align to TRBD1. Germline CDR1 reads MNHEY; CDR2 reads SMNVEV (reference sequence). The CDR3 spans 15 residues. Trimming at V came to 10 bases and at J to 7 bases, leaving 18 bases not matched to a gene. CDR3 region: CANKTPSQGWCGYTF. The DNA of the CDR3 is TGTGCCAACAAAACTCCCTCACAGGGGTGGTGTGGCTACACCTTC.

The chain couples TRBV6-1 to TRBJ1-1, with a weak D call TRBD1 (5 bases). The CDR3 has 15 residues. Per the germline V gene, CDR1 is MNHNS and CDR2 is SASEGT. V gave up 1 base and J gave up 1 base, with 10 bases separating them. CDR3 sequence (DNA): TGTGCCAGCAGTGAAGTGCTTGGACAGAACACTGAAGCTTTCTTT. Its protein product is CASSEVLGQNTEAFF.

This clone was seen only once. The chain carries TRBV7-8 and TRBJ1-2, with D maybe TRBD1 (5 bases). CDR1 is SGHVS and CDR2 is FQNEAQ in the germline V gene. Trimming removed 0 bases at V and 4 bases at J, with 21 bases between. The CDR3 covers 18 residues. The CDR3 loop is CASSLARDPEPNSYGYTF. The CDR3 DNA follows: TGTGCCAGCAGCTTAGCGAGGGACCCCGAGCCCAACTCCTATGGCTACACCTTC.

This chain uses TRBV11-3 with TRBJ1-2, with TRBD1 matching over 8 bases. V lost 3 bases, J lost 4 bases, and 7 bases stayed unmatched. Germline V gene sequence: CDR1 SGHNT, CDR2 YENEEA. The CDR3 is 15 amino acids. CDR3 DNA: TGTGCCAGCAGCTTGAGACAGGGGAACAGCTATGGCTACACCTTC. Protein: CASSLRQGNSYGYTF. Full variable domain (rest looked up from reference TRBV11-3 and TRBJ1-2): EAGVVQSPRYKIIEKKQPVAFWCNPISGHNTLYWYLQNLGQGPELLIRYENEEAVDDSQLPKDRFSAERLKGVDSTLKIQPAELGDSAVYLCASSLRQGNSYGYTFGSGTRLTVV.

V gene TRBV7-2 combines with J gene TRBJ1-5, with a tentative D call TRBD1 (5 bases). The CDR3 contains 16 residues. Trimming shortened V by 0 bases and J by 2 bases, and 11 bases separated the two germline ends. CDR1 is SGHTA and CDR2 is FQGNSA in the germline V gene. Written as DNA, the CDR3 is TGTGCCAGCAGCTTAGCCCGGGACGGCGGCAATCAGCCCCAGCATTTT. The encoded protein is CASSLARDGGNQPQHF.

In its sample, this clone was seen once. The chain couples TRBV6-1 to TRBJ1-1, with a tentative D call TRBD1 (6 bases). This CDR3 region has 13 residues. The V and J ends lost 7 bases and 3 bases respectively, with 12 bases between them. Germline CDR1 and CDR2: MNHNS and SASEGT. For the CDR3, the DNA is TGTGCCAGCACCATGACAGGTTACACTGAAGCTTTCTTT. Translated: CASTMTGYTEAFF.

The chain has TRBV5-1 and TRBJ1-1; D remains unclear. Between the trimmed V and J ends, which lost 6 bases and 4 bases, there was a span of 10 bases. CDR1 and CDR2 from the germline V gene are SGHRS and YFSETQ. The CDR3 is 12 residues long. The CDR3 nucleotides read TGCGCCAGCAATATGGGAGGCACTGAAGCTTTCTTT. Amino acids: CASNMGGTEAFF.

The chain recombines TRBV4-3 with TRBJ2-1; D tentatively fits TRBD1 or TRBD2 (5 bases each). V lost 0 bases to trimming and J lost 5 bases, with 14 bases between them. The length of the CDR3 is 16 residues. Germline CDR1 reads LGHNA; CDR2 reads YSLEER. CDR3 sequence (DNA): TGCGCCAGCAGCCAAGATACCGGGACCCACCACAATGAGCAGTTCTTC. Its translation is CASSQDTGTHHNEQFF.

This clone was recorded once. This chain's CDR3 is CASSPSRESGYTF. In nucleotides, the CDR3 is TGTGCCAGCAGCCCGAGCAGGGAAAGTGGCTACACCTTC. The J gene is TRBJ1-2, the V gene TRBV9, with D perhaps TRBD1 (5 bases). Trimming took off 4 bases at V and 7 bases at J, with 14 bases between the two ends. The CDR3 totals 13 residues. Germline-derived CDR1 and CDR2 are SGDLS and YYNGEE. The full variable domain, its missing parts supplied by reference TRBV9 and TRBJ1-2, is DSGVTQTPKHLITATGQRVTLRCSPRSGDLSVYWYQQSLDQGLQFLIQYYNGEERAKGNILERFSAQQFPDLHSELNLSSLELGDSALYFCASSPSRESGYTFGSGTRLTVV.

This chain uses TRBV30 with TRBJ1-4; tentative D call: TRBD1 (5 bases). The CDR3 extends over 15 amino acids. Germline V gene data show CDR1 as GTSNPN and CDR2 as SVGIG (reference sequence). V gave up 0 bases and J gave up 0 bases, with 8 bases separating them. The CDR3 protein is CAWSVRGATNEKLFF. CDR3 DNA sequence: TGTGCCTGGAGTGTACGAGGGGCAACTAATGAAAAACTGTTTTTT.

J is TRBJ1-4 and V is TRBV7-8; no reliable D call. With 3 bases removed from V and 3 bases from J, the gap between germline ends came to 14 bases. Germline CDR1 SGHVS, CDR2 FQNEAQ. The CDR3 is made up of 16 amino acids. CDR3 in DNA: TGTGCCAGCAGCTTCCCGGACGAGCGAGCTAATGAAAAACTGTTTTTT. Amino acids: CASSFPDERANEKLFF.

The chain uses TRBV5-4 and TRBJ2-7; 12 bases line up with TRBD2. The CDR3 is 15 amino acids. The V gene's germline CDR1 is SGHNT and CDR2 YYREEE (reference sequence). V lost 4 bases, J lost 3 bases, and 5 bases stayed unmatched. The chain's CDR3 is CASSDGTSGFYEQYF. CDR3 in DNA: TGTGCCAGCAGCGACGGGACTAGCGGGTTCTACGAGCAGTACTTC.